This record looks at one T cell receptor beta chain sequence and its context. Germline V gene lookup returns CDR1 SNHLY and CDR2 FYNNEI. The junction had 7 bases not matched to a gene; V was cut back by 9 bases and J by 4 bases. The CDR3 loop spans 14 amino acids. This entry is derived from a study of control samples from healthy donors and cancer patients. Measured with immunoSEQ multiplex PCR; TCRdb has only the in-frame clones, and not every one. Here the sample spans 150,000 to 200,000 clones, around 89% being singletons. The sequence was collected from a woman aged 50 to 65 in good health. Source material: blood. The chain combines TRBV2 with TRBJ1-2; 11 bases fit TRBD1. In DNA, the CDR3 is TGTGCCAGGTCGGACAGGGGGCGAGGCTATGGCTACACCTTC. Protein: CARSDRGRGYGYTF.